This T cell receptor beta chain was sequenced in a study of blood T cells in healthy people across ages. Background on the study: Per two T cells, about one barcoded beta molecule was captured through template switching. Findings and limits, study-wide: Diversity figures derived from one million T cells were judged to underestimate the true value.

A second PCR of roughly 7 to 11 cycles used a sample-barcoded 5' primer and a J-beta primer mix. Each sample yielded at least 3 million CDR3-containing paired-end reads. One entry per CDR3 protein results from TCRdb running MiXCR on the 5' RACE reads. The sample contains some 1 million distinct CDR3 sequences, under 45% of which appear only once. The CDR3 consists of 15 residues. In germline, CDR1 is SGHDN, CDR2 FVKESK. Trimming removed 1 base from V and 10 bases from J, with 16 bases in between. This clonotype was detected once. Its antigen is unknown. This TCR was sampled from a woman aged 60 to 75 in good health. This rearrangement joins TRBV14 to TRBJ1-4; a weak D match, TRBD1 (5 bases). Sequenced: blood. CDR3 loop: CASSQVAGSAGKLFF. The CDR3 region has the DNA TGTGCCAGCAGCCAAGTAGCAGGGTCGGCGGGAAAACTGTTTTTT.